The rows below give T cell receptor beta chains drawn from one sample of a study of cytomegalovirus exposure and HLA in healthy donors. TCRdb's table, derived via immunoSEQ multiplex PCR, lists solely in-frame clones and lacks some. The sample has 120,000 to 150,000 clones; 60% to 85% are singletons. What was sequenced was PBMCs. These receptors were obtained from a male donor in good health and CMV-seronegative. Both conserved end residues are part of each CDR3. The D gene is left open where the match is weak. A clone size is listed for some rows: how often the clone was seen (once, few, many), or a class if it is expanded.

clone_size	d_call	v_call	j_call	cdr3_aa	cdr3_nt
NA	TRBD2	TRBV7-2	TRBJ2-3	CASSIWTSGGAADTQYF	TGTGCCAGCAGCATTTGGACTAGCGGGGGGGCCGCGGATACGCAGTATTTT
NA	TRBD1	TRBV10-2	TRBJ2-7	CASTLNRGNEQYF	TGCGCCAGCACCCTCAACAGGGGGAACGAGCAGTACTTC
NA	TRBD1	TRBV5-4	TRBJ1-2	CASSSQGGGSGYTF	TGTGCCAGCAGCTCCCAGGGGGGTGGGAGTGGCTACACCTTC
NA	TRBD1	TRBV27	TRBJ2-1	CASSSGTGSYNEQFF	TGTGCCAGCAGTTCCGGGACAGGGTCCTACAATGAGCAGTTCTTC
NA	NA	TRBV19	TRBJ1-1	CASSIKLEAFF	TGTGCCAGTAGTATAAAGCTGGAAGCTTTCTTT
NA	NA	TRBV5-1	TRBJ1-4	CASSLGAGDEKLFF	TGCGCCAGCAGCTTAGGGGCGGGGGATGAAAAACTGTTTTTT
NA	NA	TRBV30	TRBJ1-3	CAWSVLSMAGNTIYF	TGTGCCTGGAGTGTTCTCTCTATGGCTGGAAACACCATATATTTT
NA	NA	TRBV4-3	TRBJ2-6	CASSPRTGSGANVLTF	TGCGCCAGCAGCCCTCGTACGGGCTCTGGGGCCAACGTCCTGACTTTC
few	NA	TRBV2	TRBJ1-3	CASRGGVFSGNTIYF	TGTGCCAGCAGAGGCGGTGTTTTCTCTGGAAACACCATATATTTT
NA	TRBD1	TRBV7-6	TRBJ1-1	CASSQPGQVNTEAFF	TGTGCCAGCAGCCAACCGGGACAGGTGAACACTGAAGCTTTCTTT
NA	TRBD2	TRBV29-1	TRBJ2-3	CSVEGFGSGSISKLADTQYF	TGCAGCGTTGAAGGTTTTGGCAGCGGGAGCATCTCGAAATTAGCAGATACGCAGTATTTT
NA	NA	TRBV4-1	TRBJ1-1	CASSQGEGIPNTEAFF	TGCGCCAGCAGCCAAGGAGAGGGAATCCCGAACACTGAAGCTTTCTTT
once	NA	TRBV4-3	TRBJ2-7	CASSQDGRSYEQYF	TGCGCCAGCAGCCAAGATGGCAGGTCATACGAGCAGTACTTC
NA	NA	TRBV19	TRBJ2-7	CASNKVEEQYF	TGTGCCAGTAATAAAGTCGAGGAGCAGTACTTC
NA	NA	TRBV5-1	TRBJ2-5	CASSLQVTGGRETQYF	TGCGCCAGCAGCTTGCAGGTGACAGGCGGTAGGGAGACCCAGTACTTC
NA	NA	TRBV18	TRBJ2-7	CASSPLAVTEQYF	TGTGCCAGCTCACCACTGGCGGTCACCGAGCAGTACTTC
NA	TRBD1	TRBV5-8	TRBJ1-1	CARSLAGQAMNTEAFF	TGTGCCCGCAGCTTGGCGGGACAGGCGATGAACACTGAAGCTTTCTTT
NA	NA	TRBV5-1	TRBJ2-6	CASSLSILGSYGGAGANVLTF	TGCGCCAGCAGCTTGTCTATCCTCGGTTCTTACGGGGGAGCCGGGGCCAACGTCCTGACTTTC
NA	TRBD1	TRBV4-1	TRBJ1-5	CASSQDLGTGAQYSNQPQHF	TGCGCCAGCAGCCAAGATCTTGGGACAGGGGCCCAATATAGCAATCAGCCCCAGCATTTT
NA	TRBD1	TRBV18	TRBJ1-5	CASSPDRGQVQPQHF	TGTGCCAGCTCACCAGACAGGGGGCAAGTTCAGCCCCAGCATTTT
NA	NA	TRBV4-1	TRBJ2-7	CASSQDLGGAPEQYF	TGCGCCAGCAGCCAAGATCTGGGGGGGGCGCCCGAGCAGTACTTC
NA	NA	TRBV5-4	TRBJ2-1	CASSLVAGEQFF	TGTGCCAGCAGCTTGGTGGCGGGGGAGCAGTTCTTC
NA	NA	TRBV5-1	TRBJ1-1	CASSDTGNTEAFF	TGCGCCAGCAGCGATACAGGGAACACTGAAGCTTTCTTT
NA	NA	TRBV15	TRBJ2-6	CATSRVGSGANVLTF	TGTGCCACCAGCAGAGTCGGGTCTGGGGCCAACGTCCTGACTTTC
NA	TRBD2	TRBV30	TRBJ2-1	CAVSGTSFSYNEQFF	TGTGCCGTTAGCGGGACGTCATTCTCCTACAATGAGCAGTTCTTC
NA	NA	TRBV5-4	TRBJ1-3	CASSLWPSGNTIYF	TGTGCCAGCAGCTTGTGGCCATCTGGAAACACCATATATTTT
NA	NA	TRBV2	TRBJ2-1	CASKGYADQGEQFF	TGTGCCAGCAAAGGGTACGCCGACCAGGGTGAGCAGTTCTTC
NA	NA	TRBV2	TRBJ2-2	CASRKRAMGYGELFF	TGTGCCAGCAGGAAGCGGGCCATGGGGTACGGGGAGCTGTTTTTT
NA	TRBD1	TRBV19	TRBJ1-1	CASSRPRTGKNTEAFF	TGTGCCAGTAGTCGCCCCCGGACAGGGAAGAACACTGAAGCTTTCTTT
few	NA	TRBV4-1	TRBJ1-4	CASSQNTPTNEKLFF	TGCGCCAGCAGCCAAAACACCCCAACTAATGAAAAACTGTTTTTT
NA	NA	TRBV6-1	TRBJ1-2	CARKTENGYTF	TGTGCCAGGAAAACAGAGAATGGCTACACCTTC
once	NA	TRBV27	TRBJ1-4	CASSFLNEKLFF	TGTGCCAGCAGTTTCCTTAATGAAAAACTGTTTTTT
NA	NA	TRBV7-3	TRBJ2-1	CASSPSQGINNEQFF	TGTGCCAGCAGCCCCTCCCAGGGAATCAACAATGAGCAGTTCTTC
NA	TRBD1	TRBV9	TRBJ2-7	CASSVDDGAGGLYEQYF	TGTGCCAGCAGCGTAGATGATGGGGCAGGGGGCTTATACGAGCAGTACTTC
NA	NA	TRBV29-1	TRBJ1-5	CSVLPARGQPQHF	TGCAGCGTTCTCCCTGCCCGGGGACAGCCCCAGCATTTT
NA	TRBD1	TRBV10-3	TRBJ2-5	CAISESQGRETQYF	TGTGCCATCAGTGAGTCACAGGGGAGAGAGACCCAGTACTTC
NA	TRBD1	TRBV18	TRBJ2-5	CASSPLEGGTETQYF	TGTGCCAGCTCACCGCTTGAAGGGGGCACCGAGACCCAGTACTTC
once	NA	TRBV10-3	TRBJ2-5	CAISENSQETQYF	TGTGCCATCAGTGAAAACAGCCAAGAGACCCAGTACTTC
NA	NA	TRBV19	TRBJ2-2	CASSIQVNTGELFF	TGTGCCAGTAGTATACAGGTCAACACCGGGGAGCTGTTTTTT
NA	NA	TRBV9	TRBJ2-1	CASSVAPGVGYNEQFF	TGTGCCAGCAGCGTAGCTCCAGGGGTGGGGTACAATGAGCAGTTCTTC
once	TRBD2	TRBV7-3	TRBJ2-1	CASSLKPSRTSGSGGEQFF	TGTGCCAGCAGCTTAAAGCCTTCCCGGACTAGCGGGAGTGGGGGTGAGCAGTTCTTC
NA	NA	TRBV29-1	TRBJ2-7	CSATLTPAAEQYF	TGCAGCGCCACGTTAACCCCGGCGGCCGAGCAGTACTTC
NA	TRBD1	TRBV2	TRBJ1-2	CASSERTGSNYGYTF	TGTGCCAGCAGTGAAAGGACAGGGTCTAACTATGGCTACACCTTC
NA	NA	TRBV9	TRBJ1-6	CASSVTASNSPLHF	TGTGCCAGCAGCGTGACAGCCTCTAATTCACCCCTCCACTTT
NA	TRBD1	TRBV15	TRBJ2-5	CATSRETGYETQYF	TGTGCCACCAGCAGAGAGACAGGGTACGAGACCCAGTACTTC
few	TRBD2	TRBV5-4	TRBJ2-2	CASSREVANTGELFF	TGTGCCAGCAGCCGGGAGGTGGCGAACACCGGGGAGCTGTTTTTT
NA	TRBD1	TRBV4-3	TRBJ1-2	CASSQDPGGYYGYTF	TGCGCCAGCAGCCAAGATCCAGGGGGCTACTATGGCTACACCTTC
NA	NA	TRBV19	TRBJ1-5	CASMRQPNSNQPQHF	TGTGCCAGTATGCGGCAGCCTAATAGCAATCAGCCCCAGCATTTT
NA	TRBD2	TRBV9	TRBJ2-1	CASSVEGLAGGGVWDEQFF	TGTGCCAGCAGCGTAGAGGGACTAGCGGGAGGGGGAGTATGGGATGAGCAGTTCTTC
NA	TRBD2	TRBV6-4	TRBJ2-1	CASRPQGEAGGEIF	TGTGCCAGCAGACCACAGGGCGAGGCGGGAGGGGAGATCTTC
NA	NA	TRBV4-3	TRBJ2-3	CASSQANRGTDTQYF	TGCGCCAGCAGCCAAGCAAACAGGGGCACAGATACGCAGTATTTT
NA	TRBD1	TRBV19	TRBJ2-7	CASAVTGALMEQYF	TGTGCCAGTGCAGTTACAGGGGCCCTTATGGAGCAGTACTTC
NA	TRBD1	TRBV5-6	TRBJ1-2	CASSLLGTGSGYTF	TGTGCCAGCAGCTTACTCGGGACAGGGAGCGGCTACACCTTC
NA	TRBD2	TRBV9	TRBJ2-5	CASSVVKSGRGETQYF	TGTGCCAGCAGCGTAGTGAAGAGCGGGAGGGGGGAGACCCAGTACTTC